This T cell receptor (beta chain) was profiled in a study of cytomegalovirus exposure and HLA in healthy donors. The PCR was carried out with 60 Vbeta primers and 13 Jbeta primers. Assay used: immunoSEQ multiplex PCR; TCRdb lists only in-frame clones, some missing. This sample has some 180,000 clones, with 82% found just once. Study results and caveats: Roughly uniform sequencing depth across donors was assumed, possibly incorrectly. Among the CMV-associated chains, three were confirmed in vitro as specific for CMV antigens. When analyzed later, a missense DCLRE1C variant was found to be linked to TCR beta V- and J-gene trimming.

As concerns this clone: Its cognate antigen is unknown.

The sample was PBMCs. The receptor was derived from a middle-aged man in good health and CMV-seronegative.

The CDR3 here is CASRGGFATSTDTQYF. The CDR3 coding sequence is TGTGCCAGTAGGGGGGGGTTTGCAACTAGCACAGATACGCAGTATTTT. This chain uses TRBV25-1 with TRBJ2-3, with D maybe TRBD2 (7 bases). Germline CDR1 is MGHDK and CDR2 is SYGVNS. V was clipped by 9 bases and J by 0 bases, with 19 bases between them. This CDR3 region has 16 residues.